The next 15 T cell receptor beta chains were all read from a single sample in a study of blood T cell repertoires in COVID-19. Clones were read by immunoSEQ multiplex PCR, and TCRdb kept only the in-frame ones, dropping some. The sample shows under 150,000 clones, less than 85% of them seen only once. The sample was peripheral blood. The receptors derive from a woman of 80 years or more in a cohort sampled during active or convalescent COVID-19.

V is TRBV2 and J is TRBJ1-1; the match to TRBD1 covers 9 bases. Trimming at V came to 6 bases and at J to 10 bases, leaving 9 bases not matched to a gene. The length of the CDR3 is 13 residues. Germline V gene sequence: CDR1 SNHLY, CDR2 FYNNEI. CDR3 region: CASRPTGGGSAFF. In DNA form, the CDR3 reads TGTGCCAGCAGACCCACAGGGGGCGGGTCAGCTTTCTTT.

The chain employs TRBV11-2 and TRBJ2-3; weak D call: TRBD2 (6 bases). Germline-derived CDR1 and CDR2 are SGHAT and FQNNGV. Deletions cut 9 bases from V and 5 bases from J, with 15 bases between. This CDR3 is built from 13 residues. Written as DNA, the CDR3 is TGTGCCAGTGGGGCGGGGTTGTTAGATACGCAGTATTTT. It translates to CASGAGLLDTQYF. Full variable domain (missing parts from reference TRBV11-2 and TRBJ2-3): EAGVAQSPRYKIIEKRQSVAFWCNPISGHATLYWYQQILGQGPKLLIQFQNNGVVDDSQLPKDRFSAERLKGVDSTLKIQPAKLEDSAVYLCASGAGLLDTQYFGPGTRLTVL.

The genes are TRBV11-2 and TRBJ1-2, with 7 nucleotides matching TRBD1. J was trimmed by 2 bases and V by 6 bases; bases with no gene match: 6. The CDR3 length is 14 residues. Germline assignment: CDR1 SGHAT and CDR2 FQNNGV. The CDR3 reads CASRHRGLNYGYTF. Here the CDR3 DNA reads TGTGCCAGCAGACACAGGGGCCTGAACTATGGCTACACCTTC.

The rearrangement uses TRBV7-2 and TRBJ1-2; no definite D call. Germline loops: CDR1 SGHTA, CDR2 FQGNSA. This CDR3 is 12 amino acids long. V was clipped by 5 bases and J by 6 bases, with 10 bases between them. In DNA, the CDR3 is TGTGCCAGCAGCAACGGGTTGAATGGCTACACCTTC. As protein: CASSNGLNGYTF.

The chain combines TRBV5-1 with TRBJ2-6, with D perhaps TRBD2 (5 bases). The germline V and J ends were trimmed by 4 bases and 2 bases, with 16 bases remaining between them. The CDR3 runs to 17 residues. CDR1 SGHRS and CDR2 YFSETQ come from the germline V gene. The CDR3 DNA reads TGCGCCAGCAGCCGGCGGGCTGGGTCCCCTGGGGCCAACGTCCTGACTTTC. Amino acids: CASSRRAGSPGANVLTF. Filled out from reference TRBV5-1 and TRBJ2-6, the complete variable domain reads KAGVTQTPRYLIKTRGQQVTLSCSPISGHRSVSWYQQTPGQGLQFLFEYFSETQRNKGNFPGRFSGRQFSNSRSEMNVSTLELGDSALYLCASSRRAGSPGANVLTFGAGSRLTVL.

This clone was seen only a few times. V and J are TRBV27 and TRBJ1-5; the D is unclear. This CDR3 has 12 residues. V was trimmed by 4 bases and J by 5 bases, leaving 6 bases between them. CDR1 is MNHEY and CDR2 is SMNVEV in the germline V gene (reference sequence). CDR3 sequence reads: CASSSFDQPQHF. The CDR3 DNA is TGTGCCAGCAGTTCATTTGATCAGCCCCAGCATTTT.

CDR3 nucleotides: TGTGCCAGCAGCTTGGTCGGGGAGCAGGGGAATTCTGGCTACACCTTC. Protein: CASSLVGEQGNSGYTF. The chain joins TRBV5-6 to TRBJ1-2; possibly TRBD1 for D (6 bases). From germline, CDR1 is SGHDT and CDR2 YYEEEE. This CDR3 region has 16 residues. V gave up 0 bases and J gave up 7 bases, with 19 bases separating them.

The gene calls are TRBV3-1 (or the pseudogene TRBV3-2) and TRBJ1-2; 7 bases align to TRBD1. The CDR3 contains 13 residues. Germline lookup yields CDR1 LGHDT and CDR2 YNNKEL (reference sequence). V lost 3 bases and J lost 8; bases outside the gene matches: 6. CDR3 sequence (DNA): TGTGCCAGCAGCCAGAATACAGGGGCCGGCTACACCTTC. Its protein product is CASSQNTGAGYTF.

This chain joins TRBV5-5 and TRBJ2-7; D unresolved. Germline V gene data show CDR1 as SGHKS and CDR2 as YYEKEE (reference sequence). Trimming removed 0 bases at V and 7 bases at J, with 11 bases between. The CDR3 totals 13 residues. Written as DNA, the CDR3 is TGTGCCAGCAGCTTGGATGGTTTCGGGGAGCAGTACGTC. Amino acids: CASSLDGFGEQYV.

This clone was recorded a few times. V is TRBV6-5 and J is TRBJ1-4; the D is unclear. CDR1 and CDR2 from the germline V gene are MNHEY and SVGAGI. Trimming took 4 bases from V and 8 from J, leaving 11 bases between them. CDR3 length: 13 residues. DNA for the CDR3: TGTGCCAGCAGTTCTGCTACGGGGGAAAAACTGTTTTTT. Protein product: CASSSATGEKLFF.

The chain joins TRBV5-1 to TRBJ2-2; a possible D gene is TRBD1 (5 bases). In germline, CDR1 is SGHRS, CDR2 YFSETQ. The length of the CDR3 is 15 residues. The V gene lost 2 bases and the J gene lost 2 bases, with 10 bases spanning the gap. For the CDR3, the DNA is TGCGCCAGCAGCTTTGAGACAGCTAACACCGGGGAGCTGTTTTTT. Protein: CASSFETANTGELFF.

This chain connects TRBV2 to TRBJ2-6; the match to TRBD1 covers 9 bases. The V segment lost 6 bases and the J segment 10 bases; nucleotides outside the gene matches: 4. The germline V gene encodes CDR1 SNHLY and CDR2 FYNNEI. The CDR3 contains 13 residues. Written as DNA, the CDR3 is TGTGCCAGCAGCGAGACAGGGGGGAACGTCCTGACTTTC. It codes for CASSETGGNVLTF. The whole variable domain, remainder taken from reference TRBV2 and TRBJ2-6, is EPEVTQTPSHQVTQMGQEVILRCVPISNHLYFYWYRQILGQKVEFLVSFYNNEISEKSEIFDDQFSVERPDGSNFTLKIRSTKLEDSAMYFCASSETGGNVLTFGAGSRLTVL.

This clone was found once. The J gene is TRBJ1-4, the V gene TRBV4-1, with D possibly matching TRBD1 (5 bases). Trimming took off 0 bases at V and 8 bases at J, with 10 bases between the two ends. The CDR3 is made up of 14 amino acids. CDR1 is MGHRA, CDR2 YSYEKL, per germline. This CDR3 reads CASSQENRFEKLFF. The CDR3 nucleotides read TGCGCCAGCAGCCAAGAGAACAGGTTCGAAAAACTGTTTTTT.

The chain joins TRBV5-1 to TRBJ2-5; 9 bases match TRBD1. The CDR3 contains 15 residues. CDR1 is SGHRS and CDR2 is YFSETQ in the germline V gene. V trimming: 4 bases; J trimming: 1 base; junction bases outside the gene matches: 5. The CDR3 reads CASSRTGAPQETQYF. The DNA of the CDR3 is TGCGCCAGCAGCAGGACAGGGGCCCCCCAAGAGACCCAGTACTTC.

The gene calls are TRBV19 and TRBJ2-2; tentative D call: TRBD1 (6 bases). The CDR3 is 15 residues long. Germline V gene lookup returns CDR1 LNHDA and CDR2 SQIVND (reference sequence). The V end lost 2 bases, the J end lost 8 bases, and 15 bases lay between the germline ends. The CDR3 sequence is CASSITSPTGGELFF. The CDR3 coding sequence is TGTGCCAGTAGTATAACCTCCCCGACAGGAGGGGAGCTGTTTTTT.